Following are 30 T cell receptor beta chains from one sample sequenced in a study of metastatic and nonmetastatic thyroid tumors (TCRdb year 2020). Library preparation was by PCR. TCRdb records Illumina HiSeq 4000 as the sequencer. Through fastp at Q25 and MiXCR, TCRdb rebuilt clones from the public reads, retaining in-frame beta chains. This sample has roughly 29,000 clones in its table, and under 25% of those were observed once. Of the sample, 2% to 3% falls within the top ten clones. No treatment had been received by any patient before thyroid surgery. Sample: blood. Receptors were obtained from a female donor with papillary thyroid cancer or a benign thyroid nodule (not recorded which). Some clones in this sample may be carry-over from other donors' samples.

This clone was recorded at least ten times. The rearrangement joins TRBV12-3 or TRBV12-4 to TRBJ1-1; TRBD1 agrees at 7 bases. Trimming removed 5 bases from V and 1 base from J; junction bases left unmatched: 7. The CDR3 consists of 15 residues. In DNA, the CDR3 is TGTGCCAGCAGTCCAGATACAGGGGAGAACACTGAAGCTTTCTTT. It encodes CASSPDTGENTEAFF.

The sample holds many counts of this clone. V usage is TRBV28 and J usage is TRBJ2-1; no clear D gene. This CDR3 has 13 residues. Germline V gene lookup returns CDR1 MDHEN and CDR2 SYDVKM. With 3 bases removed from V and 4 bases from J, the gap between germline ends came to 7 bases. CDR3: CASSLGLYNEQFF. The CDR3 bases are TGTGCCAGCAGTTTGGGTCTGTACAATGAGCAGTTCTTC.

The table lists this clone with many counts. This sequence joins TRBV3-1 and TRBJ2-5, with 8 bases fitting TRBD1. With V trimmed by 4 bases and J by 2 bases, 0 bases remained unmatched. Germline CDR1 reads LGHDT; CDR2 reads YNNKEL (reference sequence). There are 13 residues in the CDR3. CDR3 in amino acids: CASSRQGQETQYF. As DNA, the CDR3 is TGTGCCAGCAGCCGACAGGGGCAAGAGACCCAGTACTTC.

This clone qualifies as medium-sized. The chain couples TRBV28 to TRBJ2-7; 9 positions match TRBD1. V trimming: 7 bases; J trimming: 2 bases; junction bases outside the gene matches: 6. The CDR3 has 14 amino acids. Looked up from germline, CDR1 is MDHEN and CDR2 is SYDVKM. CDR3 nucleotides: TGTGCCAGCACCCCGGGACAGGGTACCTACGAGCAGTACTTC. It yields the protein CASTPGQGTYEQYF.

This clone was recorded many times. The V call is TRBV2, the J call TRBJ2-4, with TRBD2 matching over 10 bases. Germline V gives CDR1 SNHLY, CDR2 FYNNEI. The junction had 5 bases not matched to a gene; V was cut back by 4 bases and J by 2 bases. The CDR3 runs 16 residues. Here the CDR3 reads CASSGSGRSSKNIQYF. In DNA, the CDR3 is TGTGCCAGCAGTGGTAGCGGGAGGTCATCCAAAAACATTCAGTACTTC.

The sample holds many counts of this clone. The genes are TRBV20-1 and TRBJ2-2; 7 nucleotides align to TRBD2. After removal of 0 bases from V and 1 base from J, the junction contained 8 bases not matched to a gene. This CDR3 has 17 amino acids. Germline CDR1 reads DFQATT; CDR2 reads SNEGSKA (reference sequence). This CDR3 reads CSARDPGGGENTGELFF. CDR3 DNA sequence: TGCAGTGCTAGAGATCCGGGGGGAGGGGAGAACACCGGGGAGCTGTTTTTT.

This chain joins TRBV15 and TRBJ2-7, with D hard to call. The CDR3 contains 13 residues. CDR1 and CDR2 (germline): LNHNV, YYDKDF (reference sequence). Deletions cut 0 bases from V and 5 bases from J, with 8 bases between. The CDR3 spells CATSRDLRNEQYF. CDR3 in DNA: TGTGCCACCAGCAGAGATTTAAGGAACGAGCAGTACTTC.

Within the sample, this clone is medium-sized (0.01 to 0.1%). CDR3: CASREGQKQFF. The CDR3 coding sequence is TGTGCCAGTAGGGAGGGACAAAAGCAGTTCTTC. This chain links TRBV19 with TRBJ2-1; D possibly matches TRBD1 or TRBD2 (6 bases each). The germline V gene encodes CDR1 LNHDA and CDR2 SQIVND (reference sequence). V was clipped by 6 bases and J by 11 bases, with 11 bases between them. This CDR3 has 11 amino acids.

The chain couples TRBV5-1 to TRBJ2-1; 16 nucleotides line up with TRBD2. Germline V gene lookup returns CDR1 SGHRS and CDR2 YFSETQ. V lost 3 bases, J lost 12 bases, and 6 bases stayed unmatched. The CDR3 is 15 amino acids. In DNA, the CDR3 is TGCGCCAGCAGCTCCGGGACTAGCGGGGGGGAACGGCAGTTCTTC. Translating gives CASSSGTSGGERQFF.

This clone has at least ten counts. The chain employs TRBV6-4 and TRBJ2-2, with 7 bases that match TRBD1. The CDR3 runs to 13 residues. V lost 5 bases, J lost 8 bases, and 5 bases stayed unmatched. CDR1 is MRHNA and CDR2 is SNTAGT in the germline V gene. The DNA of the CDR3 is TGTGCCAGCAGTCCTACAGGGGTTGGGGAGCTGTTTTTT. It specifies CASSPTGVGELFF.

The sample holds many counts of this clone. V and J are TRBV6-1 and TRBJ1-5, with a possible D match to TRBD1 (6 bases). The CDR3 extends over 14 amino acids. V lost 2 bases and J 5 bases, leaving 10 bases between the germline ends. The germline gives CDR1 MNHNS, CDR2 SASEGT. In DNA form, the CDR3 reads TGTGCCAGCAGTGAACTGGGGGCGCATCAGCCCCAGCATTTT. Translated, it gives CASSELGAHQPQHF.

This clone has at least ten counts. The chain employs TRBV24-1 and TRBJ2-1; no firm D call. The CDR3 is 13 amino acids. Germline V gene data show CDR1 as KGHDR and CDR2 as SFDVKD. Trimming took 0 bases from V and 6 from J, leaving 5 bases between them. Written as DNA, the CDR3 is TGTGCCACCAGTGATTTGCATGGCAATGAGCAGTTCTTC. Its protein product is CATSDLHGNEQFF.

This clone was seen a handful of times. A read error may account for a junction end that differs from germline. This chain connects TRBV30 to TRBJ2-5; 7 positions agree with TRBD1. CDR3 size: 16 residues. CDR1 is GTSNPN, CDR2 SVGIG, per germline (reference sequence). Here the CDR3 reads CAWSPPGQRRQEAQYF. CDR3 nucleotide sequence: TGTGCCTGGAGTCCGCCGGGACAGCGGAGACAAGAGGCCCAGTACTTC.

This clone appeared many times. This chain uses TRBV10-3 with TRBJ1-1; D might be TRBD1 (5 bases). Deletions cut 4 bases from V and 4 bases from J, with 25 bases between. The CDR3 is 18 residues long. Germline CDR1 is ENHRY and CDR2 is SYGVKD. The CDR3 DNA follows: TGTGCCATCAGTGGACAAAGGAGGGGCCGAGGTTCCAGCACTGAAGCTTTCTTT. It encodes CAISGQRRGRGSSTEAFF.

The rearrangement joins TRBV7-3 to TRBJ2-1; weak D call: TRBD2 (6 bases). V was trimmed by 5 bases and J by 8 bases, leaving 19 bases between them. Per the germline V gene, CDR1 is SGHTA and CDR2 is FQGTGA. The CDR3 is 15 residues long. In nucleotides, the CDR3 is TGTGCCAGCAGCCTGGAGGGTCCCCAGTCATATGAGCAGTTCTTC. Translation: CASSLEGPQSYEQFF.

Within the sample, this clone is medium-sized (0.01 to 0.1%). The chain employs TRBV19 and TRBJ2-5; D is undetermined. V was clipped by 6 bases and J by 2 bases, with 10 bases between them. CDR1 LNHDA and CDR2 SQIVND come from the germline V gene (reference sequence). CDR3 length: 13 amino acids. The DNA for the CDR3 is TGTGCCAGTAGGGCGGACGGACAAGAGACCCAGTACTTC. Translating it yields CASRADGQETQYF.

In its sample, this clone was seen many times. This rearrangement joins TRBV5-1 to TRBJ2-1; 14 nucleotides line up with TRBD2. The CDR3 consists of 15 residues. Germline V gives CDR1 SGHRS, CDR2 YFSETQ. V lost 4 bases, J lost 7 bases, and 4 bases stayed unmatched. The CDR3 sequence: CASSGGLAGVNEQFF. The CDR3 DNA reads TGCGCCAGCAGCGGGGGACTAGCGGGGGTGAATGAGCAGTTCTTC.

This clone was seen many times. The chain couples TRBV5-1 to TRBJ1-1; D gene uncertain. V was clipped by 0 bases and J by 1 base, with 13 bases between them. The CDR3 spans 16 residues. Germline V lookup: CDR1 SGHRS, CDR2 YFSETQ. CDR3 DNA sequence: TGCGCCAGCAGCTTGGATTTCCGGGCCTCGAACACTGAAGCTTTCTTT. This gives the protein CASSLDFRASNTEAFF.

By frequency in the sample, this clone is medium-sized. The rearrangement joins TRBV6-5 to TRBJ2-7; 11 nucleotides align to TRBD2. V was clipped by 2 bases and J by 2 bases; unmatched bases: 8. Germline CDR1 is MNHEY and CDR2 is SVGAGI. The CDR3 consists of 17 residues. CDR3 protein: CASSYAASGRLAYEQYF. The CDR3, as DNA: TGTGCCAGCAGTTACGCAGCTAGCGGGAGGTTGGCCTACGAGCAGTACTTC.

The chain is built from TRBV15 and TRBJ2-3; 13 bases are shared with TRBD2. V lost 2 bases, J lost 3 bases, and 5 bases stayed unmatched. The CDR3 totals 17 residues. Germline assignment: CDR1 LNHNV and CDR2 YYDKDF (reference sequence). CDR3 sequence (DNA): TGTGCCACCAGCAGATCCAGGACTAGCGGGAGAACAGATACGCAGTATTTT. Encoded protein: CATSRSRTSGRTDTQYF.

On this clone: Its ends do not fully match the called genes, so a read error is possible. V and J are TRBV28 and TRBJ2-4, with D maybe TRBD2 (6 bases). From germline, CDR1 is MDHEN and CDR2 SYDVKM. CDR3 size: 15 residues. CDR3 loop: CASSYMGGTKNTQYF. CDR3 bases: TGTGCCAGCAGCTACATGGGCGGGACCAAAAACACTCAGTACTTC.

This clone ranks as medium-sized. The chain has TRBV6-1 and TRBJ2-7; unclear D gene. Looked up from germline, CDR1 is MNHNS and CDR2 is SASEGT. This CDR3 is 14 amino acids long. V was pared by 7 bases and J by 2 bases, with 15 bases between. The CDR3 DNA follows: TGTGCCAGCACCTCAACCTGGATAACCTACGAGCAGTACTTC. Its protein is CASTSTWITYEQYF.

This clone was picked up many times. The genes are TRBV5-6 and TRBJ1-2; the D gene is possibly TRBD1 (5 bases). V lost 4 bases and J lost 4, with 11 bases in between. Germline V gives CDR1 SGHDT, CDR2 YYEEEE. The CDR3 is 13 residues long. CDR3 sequence reads: CASSPGLIYGYTF. CDR3 nucleotide sequence: TGTGCCAGCAGCCCGGGACTGATCTATGGCTACACCTTC. Looking up the rest from reference TRBV5-6 and TRBJ1-2 gives the full variable domain: DAGVTQSPTHLIKTRGQQVTLRCSPKSGHDTVSWYQQALGQGPQFIFQYYEEEERQRGNFPDRFSGHQFPNYSSELNVNALLLGDSALYLCASSPGLIYGYTFGSGTRLTVV.

This clone was counted ten times or more. At the DNA level, this CDR3 is encoded by other sequences in the same sample as well. The chain has TRBV10-1 and TRBJ2-7; D gene unclear. The V gene's germline CDR1 is WNHNN and CDR2 SYGVQD (reference sequence). V lost 3 bases and J 2 bases, leaving 8 bases between the germline ends. The CDR3 is 13 amino acids. The CDR3 sequence: CASSEGETYEQYF. The CDR3, as DNA: TGCGCCAGCAGTGAAGGAGAGACCTACGAGCAGTACTTC.

This clone was counted many times. The chain employs TRBV4-1 and TRBJ1-6; D perhaps matches TRBD1 (5 bases). Germline V gene data show CDR1 as MGHRA and CDR2 as YSYEKL. The CDR3 is 15 amino acids. V was trimmed by 2 bases and J by 7 bases, leaving 12 bases between them. CDR3 sequence reads: CASSQWEGRNSPLHF. The CDR3, as DNA: TGCGCCAGCAGCCAATGGGAGGGGAGAAATTCACCCCTCCACTTT.

This clone was seen many times. The chain uses TRBV9 and TRBJ1-4; D uncertain. There are 14 residues in the CDR3. In germline, CDR1 is SGDLS, CDR2 YYNGEE. The V end was cut by 2 bases, the J end by 5 bases, with 10 bases between. The CDR3 nucleotides are TGTGCCAGCAGCGTTGGTACCTCCAATGAAAAACTGTTTTTT. This encodes CASSVGTSNEKLFF.

This clone was counted many times. A read error may explain this, as a much larger clone is one base away. Other DNA sequences in this sample translate to the same CDR3. The chain has TRBV5-1 and TRBJ2-7; TRBD2 might be the D (5 bases). V was trimmed by 5 bases and J by 2 bases, leaving 14 bases between them. The CDR3 spans 14 residues. Germline values: CDR1 SGHRS, CDR2 YFSETQ. The CDR3 spells CASRDLALPYEQYF. The CDR3 nucleotides read TGCGCCAGCAGGGACCTAGCCCTCCCCTACGAGCAGTACTTC.

V gene TRBV20-1 combines with J gene TRBJ1-5; D not certain. V gave up 6 bases and J gave up 2 bases, with 17 bases separating them. The CDR3 consists of 15 residues. Germline lookup yields CDR1 DFQATT and CDR2 SNEGSKA (reference sequence). In DNA form, the CDR3 reads TGCAGTGCCCTACTGGGGTCTCAGTGCAATCAGCCCCAGCATTTT. Translation: CSALLGSQCNQPQHF.

This clone has a count of ten or more. The rearrangement uses TRBV7-3 and TRBJ2-3; 9 bases are shared with TRBD2. Germline V gene data show CDR1 as SGHTA and CDR2 as FQGTGA. This CDR3 comprises 20 residues. The junction had 18 bases not matched to a gene; V was cut back by 5 bases and J by 0 bases. The CDR3 loop reads CASSPTPGLAGLSSTDTQYF. CDR3 bases: TGTGCCAGCAGCCCCACCCCGGGGCTAGCGGGACTGTCTAGCACAGATACGCAGTATTTT.

In the case of this clone: A single base separates this from a much larger clone, so it may be a read error. This sequence joins TRBV19 and TRBJ2-1, with 9 bases identical to TRBD1. Germline V gene sequence: CDR1 LNHDA, CDR2 SQIVND (reference sequence). The CDR3 spans 15 residues. The CDR3 nucleotides read TGTGCCAGTGGTATCCGGGACAGGGTCTACAATGAGCAGTTCTTC. Amino acids: CASGIRDRVYNEQFF.